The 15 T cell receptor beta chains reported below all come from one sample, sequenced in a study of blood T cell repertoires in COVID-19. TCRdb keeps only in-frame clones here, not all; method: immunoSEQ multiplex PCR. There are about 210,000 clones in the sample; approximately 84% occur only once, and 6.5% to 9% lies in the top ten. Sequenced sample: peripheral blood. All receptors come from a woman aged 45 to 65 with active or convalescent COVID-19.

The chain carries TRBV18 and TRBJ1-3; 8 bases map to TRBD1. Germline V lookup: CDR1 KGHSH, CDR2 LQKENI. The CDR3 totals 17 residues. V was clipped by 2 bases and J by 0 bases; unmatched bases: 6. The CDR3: CASSPYRTGSSGNTIYF. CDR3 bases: TGTGCCAGCTCACCATACAGGACAGGGTCCTCTGGAAACACCATATATTTT. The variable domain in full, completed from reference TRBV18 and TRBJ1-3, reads NAGVMQNPRHLVRRRGQEARLRCSPMKGHSHVYWYRQLPEEGLKFMVYLQKENIIDESGMPKERFSAEFPKEGPSILRIQQVVRGDSAAYFCASSPYRTGSSGNTIYFGEGSWLTVV.

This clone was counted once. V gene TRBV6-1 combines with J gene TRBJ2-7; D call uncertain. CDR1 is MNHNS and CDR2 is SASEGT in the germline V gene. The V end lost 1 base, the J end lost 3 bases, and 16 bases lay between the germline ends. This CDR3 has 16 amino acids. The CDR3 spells CASSEVTFGGDYEQYF. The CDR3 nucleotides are TGTGCCAGCAGTGAAGTGACCTTCGGCGGAGACTACGAGCAGTACTTC.

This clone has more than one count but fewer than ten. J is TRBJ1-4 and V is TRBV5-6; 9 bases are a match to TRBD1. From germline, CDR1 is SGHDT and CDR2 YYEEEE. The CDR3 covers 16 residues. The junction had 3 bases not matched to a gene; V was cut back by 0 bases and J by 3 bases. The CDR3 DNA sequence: TGTGCCAGCAGCTTGGCGGACAGGGGTTCTAATGAAAAACTGTTTTTT. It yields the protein CASSLADRGSNEKLFF.

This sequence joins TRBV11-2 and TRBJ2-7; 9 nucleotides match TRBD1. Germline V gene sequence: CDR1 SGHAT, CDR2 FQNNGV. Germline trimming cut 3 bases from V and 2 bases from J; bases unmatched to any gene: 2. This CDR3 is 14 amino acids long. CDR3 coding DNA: TGTGCCAGCAGCTTGACAGGGGGACCCTACGAGCAGTACTTC. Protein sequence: CASSLTGGPYEQYF.

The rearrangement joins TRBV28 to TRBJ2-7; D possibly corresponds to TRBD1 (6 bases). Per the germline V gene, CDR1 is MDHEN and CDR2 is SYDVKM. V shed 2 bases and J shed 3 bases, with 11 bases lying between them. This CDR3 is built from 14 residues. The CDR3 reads CASSLLGRGYEQYF. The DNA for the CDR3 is TGTGCCAGCAGTTTACTTGGCAGGGGCTACGAGCAGTACTTC.

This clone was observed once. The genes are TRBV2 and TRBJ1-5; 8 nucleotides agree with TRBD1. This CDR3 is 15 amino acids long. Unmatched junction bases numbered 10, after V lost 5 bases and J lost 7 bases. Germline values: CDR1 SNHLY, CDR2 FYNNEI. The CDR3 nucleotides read TGTGCCAGCAGTACTTCAGGGGGCGCGTACCAGCCCCAGCATTTT. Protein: CASSTSGGAYQPQHF.

CDR3 loop: CASSLTGDEQFF. CDR3 in DNA: TGTGCCAGCAGCTTAACAGGGGATGAGCAGTTCTTC. The gene calls are TRBV5-4 and TRBJ2-1; 7 bases match TRBD1. Germline-derived CDR1 and CDR2 are SGHNT and YYREEE (reference sequence). The CDR3 spans 12 residues. J was trimmed by 8 bases and V by 2 bases; bases with no gene match: 1.

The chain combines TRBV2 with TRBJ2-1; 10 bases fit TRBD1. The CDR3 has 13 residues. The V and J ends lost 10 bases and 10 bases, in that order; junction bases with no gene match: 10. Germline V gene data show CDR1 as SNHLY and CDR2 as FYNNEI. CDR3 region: CATQGDRGKEQFF. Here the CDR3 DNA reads TGTGCCACCCAAGGGGACAGGGGAAAGGAGCAGTTCTTC. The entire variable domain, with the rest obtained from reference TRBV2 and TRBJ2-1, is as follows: EPEVTQTPSHQVTQMGQEVILRCVPISNHLYFYWYRQILGQKVEFLVSFYNNEISEKSEIFDDQFSVERPDGSNFTLKIRSTKLEDSAMYFCATQGDRGKEQFFGPGTRLTVL.

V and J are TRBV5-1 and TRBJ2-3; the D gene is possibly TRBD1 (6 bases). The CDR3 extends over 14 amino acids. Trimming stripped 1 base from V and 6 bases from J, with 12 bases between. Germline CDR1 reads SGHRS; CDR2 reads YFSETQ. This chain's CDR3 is CASSLMAGEDTQYF. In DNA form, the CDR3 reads TGCGCCAGCAGCTTGATGGCAGGGGAGGATACGCAGTATTTT.

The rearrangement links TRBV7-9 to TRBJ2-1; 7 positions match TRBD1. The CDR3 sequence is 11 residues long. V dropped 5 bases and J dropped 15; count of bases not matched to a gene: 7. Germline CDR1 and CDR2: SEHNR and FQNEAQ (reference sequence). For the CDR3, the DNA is TGTGCCAGCAGCCCCGACAGGGTGGTGTTCTTC. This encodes CASSPDRVVFF.

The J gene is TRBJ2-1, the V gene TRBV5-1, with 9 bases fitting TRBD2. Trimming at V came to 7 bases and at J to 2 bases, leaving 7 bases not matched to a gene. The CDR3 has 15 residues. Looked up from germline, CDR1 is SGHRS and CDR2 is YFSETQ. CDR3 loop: CASARAGGTYNEQFF. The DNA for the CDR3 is TGCGCCAGCGCACGGGCGGGAGGGACCTACAATGAGCAGTTCTTC.

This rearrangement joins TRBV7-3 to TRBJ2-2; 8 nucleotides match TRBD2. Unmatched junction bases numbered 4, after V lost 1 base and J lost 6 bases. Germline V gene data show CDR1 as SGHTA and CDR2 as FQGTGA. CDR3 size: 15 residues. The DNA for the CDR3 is TGTGCCAGCAGCTTAAATCCGGGAGGGCCCGGGGAGCTGTTTTTT. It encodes CASSLNPGGPGELFF.

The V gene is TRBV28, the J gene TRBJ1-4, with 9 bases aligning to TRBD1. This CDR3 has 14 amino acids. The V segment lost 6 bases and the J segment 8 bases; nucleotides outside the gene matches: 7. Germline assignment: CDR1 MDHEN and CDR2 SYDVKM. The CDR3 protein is CASSRTGAGEKLFF. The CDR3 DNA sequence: TGTGCCAGCAGCCGGACAGGGGCAGGAGAAAAACTGTTTTTT.

CDR3 in amino acids: CASKVASGTGELFF. The CDR3 DNA follows: TGTGCCAGCAAGGTGGCTAGCGGTACCGGGGAGCTGTTTTTT. The gene calls are TRBV27 and TRBJ2-2, with 7 bases matching TRBD2. The CDR3 length is 14 residues. Per germline, CDR1 MNHEY and CDR2 SMNVEV (reference sequence). V shed 7 bases, J shed 5 bases, and the junction held 7 bases outside the gene matches.

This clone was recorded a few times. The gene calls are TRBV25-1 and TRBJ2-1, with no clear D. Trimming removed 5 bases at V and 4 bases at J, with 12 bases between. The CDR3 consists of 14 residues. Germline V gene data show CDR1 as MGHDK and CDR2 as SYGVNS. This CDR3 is CASSSRQRYNEQFF. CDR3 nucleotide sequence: TGTGCCAGCAGTTCTCGTCAGAGGTACAATGAGCAGTTCTTC.